What follows describes a single T cell receptor (beta chain). Its target is not known. The same CDR3 also results from other DNA sequences found in this sample. For each subset, genomic DNA was distributed in equal portions over several immunoSEQ plates. Some clones are missing from TCRdb's copy, which holds only in-frame ones; the method was immunoSEQ multiplex PCR. The sample lists roughly 2.1 million clones, roughly 91% occurring once. V lost 0 bases and J lost 1, with 7 bases in between. Germline V lookup: CDR1 SGDLS, CDR2 YYNGEE. The CDR3 has 15 amino acids. This entry belongs to a study of shared clonotypes between healthy human individuals. Study as a whole: There were three CD4 naive, three CD4 memory, two CD8 naive and one CD8 memory plates per donor.

Terminally differentiated effector memory CD45RA+ cells were excluded from the naive CD8 cells, which were CD45RO-negative and positively selected for CCR7. Study-level results: The four-donor shared clonotypes exceeded non-shared clonotypes in generation probability, with non-shared ones scoring lower.

This chain joins TRBV9 and TRBJ2-2; D remains ambiguous. The receptor's source is a man aged 18 to 30 in good health. Some clones in this sample may be carry-over from other donors' samples. Specimen: naive CD8+ T cells from PBMCs. The CDR3 nucleotides are TGTGCCAGCAGCGTAGATGCTGGGAACACCGGGGAGCTGTTTTTT. It specifies CASSVDAGNTGELFF.